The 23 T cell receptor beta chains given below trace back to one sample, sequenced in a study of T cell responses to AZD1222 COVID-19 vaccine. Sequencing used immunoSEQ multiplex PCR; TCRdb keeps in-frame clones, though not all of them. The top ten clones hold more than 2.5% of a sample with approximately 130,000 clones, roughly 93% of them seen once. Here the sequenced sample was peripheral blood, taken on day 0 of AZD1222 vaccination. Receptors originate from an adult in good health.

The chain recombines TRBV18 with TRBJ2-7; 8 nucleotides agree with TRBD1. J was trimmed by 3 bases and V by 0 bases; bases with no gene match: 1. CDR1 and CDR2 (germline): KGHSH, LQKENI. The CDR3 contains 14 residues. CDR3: CASSPPTGVYEQYF. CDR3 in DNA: TGTGCCAGCTCACCACCGACAGGGGTCTACGAGCAGTACTTC.

DNA of the CDR3: TGTGCCAGCAGCCAAGGGACTAGCGGGAGGCAAGAGCAGTTCTTC. Translated, it gives CASSQGTSGRQEQFF. The gene calls are TRBV3-1 (or the pseudogene TRBV3-2) and TRBJ2-1; 14 positions match TRBD2. CDR3 length equals 15 residues. Germline loops: CDR1 LGHDT, CDR2 YNNKEL (reference sequence). V lost 1 base to trimming and J lost 10 bases; unmatched junction nucleotides: 3.

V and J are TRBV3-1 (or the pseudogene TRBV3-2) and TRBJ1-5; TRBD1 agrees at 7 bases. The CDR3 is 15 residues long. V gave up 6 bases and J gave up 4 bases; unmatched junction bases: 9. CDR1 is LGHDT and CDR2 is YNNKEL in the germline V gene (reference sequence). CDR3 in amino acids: CASRMPGQFNQPQHF. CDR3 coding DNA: TGTGCCAGCAGAATGCCGGGACAGTTTAATCAGCCCCAGCATTTT.

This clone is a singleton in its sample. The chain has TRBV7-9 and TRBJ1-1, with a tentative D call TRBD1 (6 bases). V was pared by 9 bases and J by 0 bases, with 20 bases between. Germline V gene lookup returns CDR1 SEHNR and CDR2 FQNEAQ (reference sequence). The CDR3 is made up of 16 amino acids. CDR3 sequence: CARGLGEWDMNTEAFF. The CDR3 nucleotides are TGTGCCAGGGGCCTGGGAGAATGGGACATGAACACTGAAGCTTTCTTT.

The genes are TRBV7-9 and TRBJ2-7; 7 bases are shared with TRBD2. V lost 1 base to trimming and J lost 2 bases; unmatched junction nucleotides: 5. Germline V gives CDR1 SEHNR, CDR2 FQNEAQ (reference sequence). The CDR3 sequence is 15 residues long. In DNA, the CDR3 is TGTGCCAGCAGCTTAGGGTCAGGGAGGGCCTACGAGCAGTACTTC. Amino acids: CASSLGSGRAYEQYF.

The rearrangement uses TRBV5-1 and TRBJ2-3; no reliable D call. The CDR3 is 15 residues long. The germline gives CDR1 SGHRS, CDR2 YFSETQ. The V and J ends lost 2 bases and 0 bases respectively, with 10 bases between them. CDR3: CASSFGISSTDTQYF. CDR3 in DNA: TGCGCCAGCAGCTTCGGCATATCTAGCACAGATACGCAGTATTTT.

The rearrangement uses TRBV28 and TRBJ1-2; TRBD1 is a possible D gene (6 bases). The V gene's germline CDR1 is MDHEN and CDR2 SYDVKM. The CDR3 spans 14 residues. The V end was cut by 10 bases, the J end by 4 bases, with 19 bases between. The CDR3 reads CAISTGQDFYGYTF. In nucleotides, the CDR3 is TGTGCCATCTCAACGGGACAAGATTTCTATGGCTACACCTTC.

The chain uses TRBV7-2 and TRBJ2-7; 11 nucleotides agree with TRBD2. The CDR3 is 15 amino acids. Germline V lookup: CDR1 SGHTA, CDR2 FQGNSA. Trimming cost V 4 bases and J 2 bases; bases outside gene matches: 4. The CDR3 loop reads CASSSHSGRAYEQYF. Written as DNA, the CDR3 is TGTGCCAGCAGCTCCCATAGCGGGAGGGCCTACGAGCAGTACTTC.

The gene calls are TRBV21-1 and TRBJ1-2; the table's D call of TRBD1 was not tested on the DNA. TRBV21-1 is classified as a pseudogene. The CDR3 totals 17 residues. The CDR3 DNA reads TGTGCCAGCAGCAAAGACAGGGGTAGGTCGGAGGACTATGGCTACACCTTC. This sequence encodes CASSKDRGRSEDYGYTF.

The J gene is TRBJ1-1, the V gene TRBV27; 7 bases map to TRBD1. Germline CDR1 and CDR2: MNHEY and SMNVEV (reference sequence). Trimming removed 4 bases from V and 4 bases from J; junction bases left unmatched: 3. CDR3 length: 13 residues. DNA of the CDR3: TGTGCCAGCAGTTGGGGGACAGCCACTGAAGCTTTCTTT. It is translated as CASSWGTATEAFF.

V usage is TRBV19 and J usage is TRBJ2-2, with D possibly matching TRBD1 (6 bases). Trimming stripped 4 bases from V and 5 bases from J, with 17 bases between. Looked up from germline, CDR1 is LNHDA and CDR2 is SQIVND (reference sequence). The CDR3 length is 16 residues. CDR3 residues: CASSSPSRGETGELFF. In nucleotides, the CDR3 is TGTGCCAGTAGTAGCCCGAGCAGGGGCGAGACCGGGGAGCTGTTTTTT.

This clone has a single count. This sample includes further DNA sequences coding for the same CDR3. In DNA, the CDR3 is TGTGCCAGCAGTTATGAGGGGGCAAGCACCGGGGAGCTGTTTTTT. This sequence encodes CASSYEGASTGELFF. V is TRBV6-5 and J is TRBJ2-2, with TRBD1 matching 7 bases. This CDR3 is built from 15 residues. Germline loops: CDR1 MNHEY, CDR2 SVGAGI. J lost 4 bases, V lost 3 bases, and 5 bases had no gene match.

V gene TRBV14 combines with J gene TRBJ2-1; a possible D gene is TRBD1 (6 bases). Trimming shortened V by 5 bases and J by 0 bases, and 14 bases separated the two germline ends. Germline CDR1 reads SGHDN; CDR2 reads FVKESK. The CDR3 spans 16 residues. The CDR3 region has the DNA TGTGCCAGCAGCATAAGGGACACTGGCTCCTACAATGAGCAGTTCTTC. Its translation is CASSIRDTGSYNEQFF.

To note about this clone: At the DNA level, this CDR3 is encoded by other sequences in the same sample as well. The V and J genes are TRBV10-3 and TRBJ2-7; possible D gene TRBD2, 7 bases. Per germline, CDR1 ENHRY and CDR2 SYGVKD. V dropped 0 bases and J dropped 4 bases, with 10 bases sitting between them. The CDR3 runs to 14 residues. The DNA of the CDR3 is TGTGCCATCAGTGAGTCGGGAGGGGGGTACGAGCAGTACTTC. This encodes CAISESGGGYEQYF.

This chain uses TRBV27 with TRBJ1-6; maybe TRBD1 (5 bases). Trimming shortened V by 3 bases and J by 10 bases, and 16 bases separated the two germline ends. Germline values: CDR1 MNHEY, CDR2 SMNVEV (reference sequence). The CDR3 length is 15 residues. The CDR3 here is CASSFGGGVGSPLHF. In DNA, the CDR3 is TGTGCCAGCAGTTTTGGGGGGGGAGTTGGATCACCCCTCCACTTT.

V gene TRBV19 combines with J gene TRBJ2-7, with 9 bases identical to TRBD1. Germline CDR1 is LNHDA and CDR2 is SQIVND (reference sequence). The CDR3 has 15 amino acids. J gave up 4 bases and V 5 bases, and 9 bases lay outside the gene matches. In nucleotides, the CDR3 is TGTGCCAGTAGTTCTCCCGGACAGGGGAGATACGAGCAGTACTTC. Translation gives CASSSPGQGRYEQYF.

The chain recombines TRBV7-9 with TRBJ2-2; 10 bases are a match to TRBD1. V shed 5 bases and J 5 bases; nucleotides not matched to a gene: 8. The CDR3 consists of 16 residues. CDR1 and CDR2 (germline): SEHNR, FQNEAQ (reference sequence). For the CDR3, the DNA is TGTGCCAGCAGCGCCAGGGACAGGGGTAGGACCGGGGAGCTGTTTTTT. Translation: CASSARDRGRTGELFF.

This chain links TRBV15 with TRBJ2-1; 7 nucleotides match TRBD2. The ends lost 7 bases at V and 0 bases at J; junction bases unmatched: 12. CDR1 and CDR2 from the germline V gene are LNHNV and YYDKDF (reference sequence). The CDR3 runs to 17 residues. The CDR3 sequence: CATTGTIGGLSYNEQFF. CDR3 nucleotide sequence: TGTGCCACCACTGGGACTATCGGTGGGCTCTCCTACAATGAGCAGTTCTTC.

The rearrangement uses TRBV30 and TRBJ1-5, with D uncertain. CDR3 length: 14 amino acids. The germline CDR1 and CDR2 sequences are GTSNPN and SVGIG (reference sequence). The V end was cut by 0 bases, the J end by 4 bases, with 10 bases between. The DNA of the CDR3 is TGTGCCTGGAGTGTACAACGGTGGAATCAGCCCCAGCATTTT. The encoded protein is CAWSVQRWNQPQHF.

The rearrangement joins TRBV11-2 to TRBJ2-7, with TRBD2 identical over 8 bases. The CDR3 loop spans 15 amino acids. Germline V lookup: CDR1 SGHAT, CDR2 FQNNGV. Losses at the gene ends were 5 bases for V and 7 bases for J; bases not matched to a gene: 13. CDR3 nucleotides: TGTGCCAGCAGCAGGCCGACCGGGGGGGTGGAGGAGCAGTACTTC. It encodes CASSRPTGGVEEQYF.

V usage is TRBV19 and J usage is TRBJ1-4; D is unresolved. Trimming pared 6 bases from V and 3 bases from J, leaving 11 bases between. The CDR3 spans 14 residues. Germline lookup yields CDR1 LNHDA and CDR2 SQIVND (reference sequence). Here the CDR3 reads CASSSSISNEKLFF. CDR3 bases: TGTGCCAGTAGCTCAAGCATTTCTAATGAAAAACTGTTTTTT.

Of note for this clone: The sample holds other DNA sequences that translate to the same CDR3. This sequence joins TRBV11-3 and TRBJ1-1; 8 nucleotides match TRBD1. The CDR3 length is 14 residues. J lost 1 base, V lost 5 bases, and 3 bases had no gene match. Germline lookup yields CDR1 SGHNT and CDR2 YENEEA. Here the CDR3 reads CASSLGQGNTEAFF. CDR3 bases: TGTGCCAGCAGCCTCGGACAGGGGAACACTGAAGCTTTCTTT.

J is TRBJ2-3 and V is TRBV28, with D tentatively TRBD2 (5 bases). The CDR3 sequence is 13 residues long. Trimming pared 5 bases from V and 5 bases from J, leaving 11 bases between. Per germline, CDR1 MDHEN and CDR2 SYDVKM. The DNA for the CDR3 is TGTGCCAGCAGTGCCAGGAGGAGAGATACGCAGTATTTT. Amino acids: CASSARRRDTQYF.